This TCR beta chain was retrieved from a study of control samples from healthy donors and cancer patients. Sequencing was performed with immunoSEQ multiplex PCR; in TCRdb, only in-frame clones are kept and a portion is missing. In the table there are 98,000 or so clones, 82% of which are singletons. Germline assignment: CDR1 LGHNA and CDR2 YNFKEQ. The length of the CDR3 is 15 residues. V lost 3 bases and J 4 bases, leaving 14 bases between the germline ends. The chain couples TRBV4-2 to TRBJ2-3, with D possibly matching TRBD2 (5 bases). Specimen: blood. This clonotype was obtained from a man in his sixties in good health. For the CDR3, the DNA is TGTGCCAGCAGCCAGGAGCCGGGGAAGTCAGATACGCAGTATTTT. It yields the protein CASSQEPGKSDTQYF.